What follows are 26 T cell receptor beta chains derived from one specimen sequenced in a study of cytomegalovirus exposure and HLA in healthy donors. The data were produced by immunoSEQ multiplex PCR, yet TCRdb's version contains in-frame clones alone and is incomplete. Of about 160,000 clones detected, roughly 91% appear once; the ten largest clones hold 10%. The sequenced sample consisted of PBMCs. The receptor source for this set is a woman younger than 30 in good health and CMV-seropositive.

This clone was seen just once. The rearrangement joins TRBV5-6 to TRBJ1-1; weak D call: TRBD1 (6 bases). The germline V gene has CDR1 SGHDT and CDR2 YYEEEE. This CDR3 has 17 residues. The ends were cut back, 4 bases at V and 5 bases at J, with 24 bases in the middle. CDR3 amino acids: CASSGRRTGLIGTEAFF. CDR3 DNA: TGTGCCAGCAGCGGACGACGAACAGGGTTAATAGGGACTGAAGCTTTCTTT. Together with reference TRBV5-6 and TRBJ1-1, the CDR3 gives the full variable domain: DAGVTQSPTHLIKTRGQQVTLRCSPKSGHDTVSWYQQALGQGPQFIFQYYEEEERQRGNFPDRFSGHQFPNYSSELNVNALLLGDSALYLCASSGRRTGLIGTEAFFGQGTRLTVV.

V usage is TRBV6-5 and J usage is TRBJ2-5; D call uncertain. Germline CDR1 and CDR2: MNHEY and SVGAGI. The V end lost 4 bases, the J end lost 2 bases, and 8 bases lay between the germline ends. The CDR3 totals 13 residues. Here the CDR3 reads CASSSVLQETQYF. CDR3 nucleotides: TGTGCCAGCAGTTCGGTCCTTCAAGAGACCCAGTACTTC.

The V and J genes are TRBV28 and TRBJ1-5; 9 bases agree with TRBD1. This CDR3 region has 15 residues. Germline V lookup: CDR1 MDHEN, CDR2 SYDVKM. V was pared by 5 bases and J by 7 bases, with 9 bases of the junction left unmatched. The CDR3 DNA reads TGTGCCAGCAGTCCCCCCGGGACAGGGAGGCAGCCCCAGCATTTT. This codes for CASSPPGTGRQPQHF.

The chain joins TRBV4-2 to TRBJ2-3; D unclear. Per germline, CDR1 LGHNA and CDR2 YNFKEQ. The CDR3 spans 13 residues. Trimming cost V 3 bases and J 5 bases, with 9 bases left between them. In DNA form, the CDR3 reads TGTGCCAGCAGCCAGGGCCCGGAAGATACGCAGTATTTT. This codes for CASSQGPEDTQYF.

The chain carries TRBV10-1 and TRBJ2-1; 7 bases agree with TRBD1. The CDR3 loop spans 13 amino acids. With 4 bases clipped from V and 11 bases from J, the junction kept 8 bases outside the gene matches. Germline CDR1 is WNHNN and CDR2 is SYGVQD (reference sequence). The CDR3 loop is CASSGQGGEKQFF. CDR3 nucleotide sequence: TGCGCCAGCAGTGGACAGGGTGGAGAGAAGCAGTTCTTC.

The CDR3 nucleotides read TGTGCCAGCAGCTCCGACAGGGAACCTCAAGAGACCCAGTACTTC. This codes for CASSSDREPQETQYF. This chain links TRBV7-2 with TRBJ2-5, with 7 bases matching TRBD1. After removal of 4 bases from V and 2 bases from J, the junction contained 7 bases not matched to a gene. The CDR3 loop spans 15 amino acids. Germline V gene data show CDR1 as SGHTA and CDR2 as FQGNSA.

The V gene is TRBV5-1, the J gene TRBJ1-5, with no clear D. V was trimmed by 1 base and J by 4 bases, leaving 12 bases between them. This CDR3 contains 15 residues. Germline V lookup: CDR1 SGHRS, CDR2 YFSETQ. The chain's CDR3 is CASSLTGGLNQPQHF. The CDR3 bases are TGCGCCAGCAGCTTGACGGGAGGGTTAAATCAGCCCCAGCATTTT.

This chain connects TRBV13 to TRBJ2-3; D is perhaps TRBD1 (6 bases). The V gene's germline CDR1 is PRHDT and CDR2 FYEKMQ (reference sequence). The CDR3 runs 16 residues. Trimming removed 5 bases from V and 4 bases from J, with 19 bases in between. CDR3 loop: CASSKRTDFLADTQYF. For the CDR3, the DNA is TGTGCCAGCAGCAAAAGGACAGACTTCCTTGCAGATACGCAGTATTTT.

The V gene is TRBV7-9, the J gene TRBJ2-2; D gene unclear. V lost 5 bases and J lost 1, with 5 bases in between. Per the germline V gene, CDR1 is SEHNR and CDR2 is FQNEAQ (reference sequence). The CDR3 sequence is 13 residues long. The CDR3 bases are TGTGCCAGCAGCCTTCGGAACACCGGGGAGCTGTTTTTT. It specifies CASSLRNTGELFF.

This chain connects TRBV11-2 to TRBJ2-3, with TRBD2 matching 7 bases. This CDR3 comprises 17 residues. Germline V CDR1 and CDR2: SGHAT, FQNNGV. Losses at the gene ends were 4 bases for V and 4 bases for J; bases not matched to a gene: 14. The CDR3 nucleotides are TGTGCCAGCAGCTCTCCCGGGCAGGCGGGAGTTGCAGATACGCAGTATTTT. Amino acids: CASSSPGQAGVADTQYF.

The CDR3 DNA reads as TGTGCCAGCCGTGGCGGGGGCAGGGGTGCGACAGATACGCAGTATTTT. Translation gives CASRGGGRGATDTQYF. The chain carries TRBV28 and TRBJ2-3; weak D call: TRBD2 (7 bases). Germline V lookup: CDR1 MDHEN, CDR2 SYDVKM. Trimming removed 8 bases from V and 3 bases from J, with 21 bases in between. This CDR3 contains 16 residues.

The chain recombines TRBV11-3 with TRBJ2-3; 10 bases match TRBD2. The CDR3 contains 14 residues. From germline, CDR1 is SGHNT and CDR2 YENEEA. V gave up 1 base and J gave up 10 bases; unmatched junction bases: 5. The CDR3 DNA sequence: TGTGCCAGCAGCTTAGGGCAAGCGGGAGGGGCGCAGTATTTT. Translated: CASSLGQAGGAQYF.

The rearrangement links TRBV6-5 to TRBJ1-1, with no clear D. Trimming removed 7 bases at V and 0 bases at J, with 9 bases between. There are 13 residues in the CDR3. Germline V gene data show CDR1 as MNHEY and CDR2 as SVGAGI. The CDR3 reads CASTLSLNTEAFF. In DNA form, the CDR3 reads TGTGCCAGCACCCTCTCTTTGAACACTGAAGCTTTCTTT.

The chain employs TRBV11-2 and TRBJ2-3; weak D call: TRBD1 (5 bases). Germline V gives CDR1 SGHAT, CDR2 FQNNGV. The CDR3 length is 17 residues. Trimming left V 5 bases short and J 0 bases short, with 18 bases between. This chain's CDR3 is CASSLSGAGPSTDTQYF. CDR3 DNA sequence: TGTGCCAGCAGCCTCTCTGGTGCAGGGCCAAGCACAGATACGCAGTATTTT.

This chain links TRBV5-6 with TRBJ2-5; a possible D gene is TRBD2 (6 bases). The CDR3 is 16 amino acids. In germline, CDR1 is SGHDT, CDR2 YYEEEE. The germline V and J ends were trimmed by 2 bases and 0 bases, with 14 bases remaining between them. As DNA, the CDR3 is TGTGCCAGCAGCTTAACCGGCGGGATAAACCAAGAGACCCAGTACTTC. Protein product: CASSLTGGINQETQYF. Full variable domain (outside the CDR3, taken from reference TRBV5-6 and TRBJ2-5): DAGVTQSPTHLIKTRGQQVTLRCSPKSGHDTVSWYQQALGQGPQFIFQYYEEEERQRGNFPDRFSGHQFPNYSSELNVNALLLGDSALYLCASSLTGGINQETQYFGPGTRLLVL.

The chain combines TRBV7-8 with TRBJ2-5, with a weak D call TRBD1 (5 bases). The V end lost 1 base, the J end lost 2 bases, and 5 bases lay between the germline ends. This CDR3 has 13 residues. Germline CDR1 SGHVS, CDR2 FQNEAQ. The CDR3 sequence: CASSLGQQETQYF. CDR3 DNA sequence: TGTGCCAGCAGCTTAGGACAGCAAGAGACCCAGTACTTC. Filled out from reference TRBV7-8 and TRBJ2-5, the complete variable domain reads GAGVSQSPRYKVAKRGQDVALRCDPISGHVSLFWYQQALGQGPEFLTYFQNEAQLDKSGLPSDRFFAERPEGSVSTLKIQRTQQEDSAVYLCASSLGQQETQYFGPGTRLLVL.

The chain recombines TRBV7-2 with TRBJ1-1, with D perhaps TRBD1 (5 bases). The CDR3 totals 15 residues. V lost 1 base, J lost 4 bases, and 13 bases lay in between. Germline CDR1 and CDR2: SGHTA and FQGNSA. For the CDR3, the DNA is TGTGCCAGCAGCTTAGATCAGGGTGTGTTCACTGAAGCTTTCTTT. This sequence encodes CASSLDQGVFTEAFF.

This clone was observed a single time. The chain combines TRBV7-6 with TRBJ2-7; D is uncertain. The CDR3 spans 16 residues. The germline V gene encodes CDR1 SGHVS and CDR2 FNYEAQ. Trimming took off 0 bases at V and 5 bases at J, with 17 bases between the two ends. The CDR3 DNA reads as TGTGCCAGCAGCTTAGCGAGTACAGTAAGTGGCGACGAGCAGTACTTC. It translates to CASSLASTVSGDEQYF.

The V call is TRBV11-2, the J call TRBJ2-5, with no clear D. With 0 bases removed from V and 3 bases from J, the gap between germline ends came to 5 bases. CDR1 and CDR2 from the germline V gene are SGHAT and FQNNGV. This CDR3 is built from 13 residues. CDR3 bases: TGTGCCAGCAGCTTAGATAGAGAAGAGACCCAGTACTTC. Amino acid sequence: CASSLDREETQYF.

The V call is TRBV6-5, the J call TRBJ2-1; D is possibly TRBD1 (6 bases). This CDR3 is 13 amino acids long. V shed 2 bases and J shed 6 bases, with 8 bases lying between them. Germline V lookup: CDR1 MNHEY, CDR2 SVGAGI. The CDR3 nucleotides read TGTGCCAGCAGTTACAACAGGGCCAATGAGCAGTTCTTC. Encoded protein: CASSYNRANEQFF.

The chain has TRBV5-6 and TRBJ2-7; no firm D call. CDR3 length: 11 amino acids. Looked up from germline, CDR1 is SGHDT and CDR2 is YYEEEE. V was pared by 2 bases and J by 7 bases, with 7 bases between. In DNA form, the CDR3 reads TGTGCCAGCAGCTTTAGCAATGAGCAGTACTTC. The encoded protein is CASSFSNEQYF.

Comment on this clone: This likely comes from a read error, as the CDR3 has no conserved phenylalanine or tryptophan at its end. No DNA is shown, since the ends of the CDR3 on it are uncertain; the CDR3 is the one TCRdb lists. The V gene is TRBV21-1, the J gene TRBJ1-4. TRBV21-1 is tagged as a pseudogene. Both ends counted, the CDR3 spans 12 residues. The CDR3 loop is CAGPGGGLPPFL.

This sequence joins TRBV7-9 and TRBJ2-7, with 7 bases lining up with TRBD1. This CDR3 is built from 16 residues. The J segment lost 1 base and the V segment lost 1 base, leaving 7 bases of the junction unmatched. The germline CDR1 and CDR2 sequences are SEHNR and FQNEAQ (reference sequence). The CDR3 protein is CASSLGPLRGSYEQYF. The CDR3 DNA reads as TGTGCCAGCAGCTTAGGGCCCCTCAGGGGGTCCTACGAGCAGTACTTC.

This chain connects TRBV27 to TRBJ2-1; D possibly corresponds to TRBD1 (6 bases). The germline V and J ends were trimmed by 3 bases and 2 bases, with 11 bases remaining between them. The CDR3 covers 15 residues. Germline CDR1 is MNHEY and CDR2 is SMNVEV (reference sequence). CDR3 DNA: TGTGCCAGCAGTTTGACAGGCCGAGCCTACAATGAGCAGTTCTTC. Residues: CASSLTGRAYNEQFF.

This clone was recorded only once. This chain connects TRBV11-2 to TRBJ1-5; D may be TRBD1 (5 bases). The CDR3 sequence is 17 residues long. Trimming removed 5 bases at V and 0 bases at J, with 17 bases between. Germline CDR1 is SGHAT and CDR2 is FQNNGV. DNA for the CDR3: TGTGCCAGCAGCGCCCTCTTGGGCAGGGATAGCAATCAGCCCCAGCATTTT. Protein sequence: CASSALLGRDSNQPQHF.

J is TRBJ2-7 and V is TRBV5-1, with TRBD1 identical over 9 bases. V was clipped by 0 bases and J by 5 bases; unmatched bases: 3. This CDR3 contains 14 residues. Germline-derived CDR1 and CDR2 are SGHRS and YFSETQ. This CDR3 reads CASSLAGTGNEQYF. The CDR3 DNA is TGCGCCAGCAGCTTGGCAGGGACAGGGAACGAGCAGTACTTC.